The 19 T cell receptor beta chains presented below share a single source sample, sequenced in a study of siplizumab effects on memory and regulatory T cells. Clones were read by immunoSEQ multiplex PCR, and TCRdb kept only the in-frame ones, dropping some. Of 70,000 to 95,000 clones listed, over 95% are singletons. The sequenced material came from naive CD4+ T cells sorted from blood. Source of these receptors: a human donor in good health.

V and J are TRBV7-6 and TRBJ1-3; possibly TRBD1 for D (6 bases). This CDR3 spans 16 amino acids. The V end was cut by 5 bases, the J end by 2 bases, with 16 bases between. Germline-derived CDR1 and CDR2 are SGHVS and FNYEAQ. CDR3 nucleotides: TGTGCCAGCAGCCAGGGGCGGGGAGGGACTGGAAACACCATATATTTT. This sequence encodes CASSQGRGGTGNTIYF.

The chain combines TRBV7-3 with TRBJ2-7, with TRBD1 identical over 7 bases. The CDR3 runs 15 residues. Trimming removed 5 bases from V and 2 bases from J; junction bases left unmatched: 9. CDR1 is SGHTA and CDR2 is FQGTGA in the germline V gene. The CDR3 is CASSPSSQGAYEQYF. DNA for the CDR3: TGTGCCAGCAGCCCGAGCTCCCAGGGGGCCTACGAGCAGTACTTC. The variable domain in full, with the rest retrieved from reference TRBV7-3 and TRBJ2-7, is GAGVSQTPSNKVTEKGKYVELRCDPISGHTALYWYRQSLGQGPEFLIYFQGTGAADDSGLPNDRFFAVRPEGSVSTLKIQRTERGDSAVYLCASSPSSQGAYEQYFGPGTRLTVT.

The rearrangement uses TRBV7-9 and TRBJ2-5; 8 bases line up with TRBD2. This CDR3 is built from 16 residues. Looked up from germline, CDR1 is SEHNR and CDR2 is FQNEAQ (reference sequence). V was pared by 6 bases and J by 5 bases, with 14 bases of the junction left unmatched. The DNA of the CDR3 is TGTGCCAGCAGTCACGTCTTAGCGGGGAAGTGGGAGACCCAGTACTTC. It is translated as CASSHVLAGKWETQYF.

V gene TRBV19 combines with J gene TRBJ2-3; TRBD1 is a possible D gene (5 bases). The CDR3 covers 15 residues. V lost 10 bases, J lost 0 bases, and 17 bases lay in between. Germline V gives CDR1 LNHDA, CDR2 SQIVND (reference sequence). The CDR3 here is CATADRPFSTDTQYF. The CDR3 DNA sequence: TGTGCCACCGCAGACAGACCATTTAGCACAGATACGCAGTATTTT.

J is TRBJ1-1 and V is TRBV6-1, with 7 bases fitting TRBD1. This CDR3 spans 15 amino acids. From germline, CDR1 is MNHNS and CDR2 SASEGT. The J segment lost 5 bases and the V segment lost 6 bases, leaving 12 bases of the junction unmatched. CDR3 DNA sequence: TGTGCCAGCAGAGGGAGGGGGCCCAAGAGGACTGAAGCTTTCTTT. The encoded protein is CASRGRGPKRTEAFF.

The chain carries TRBV11-2 and TRBJ1-2; D possibly corresponds to TRBD1 (5 bases). The V gene lost 5 bases and the J gene lost 4 bases, with 11 bases spanning the gap. The germline CDR1 and CDR2 sequences are SGHAT and FQNNGV. The CDR3 runs to 13 residues. The CDR3 loop is CASSPQTVYGYTF. The CDR3, as DNA: TGTGCCAGCAGCCCCCAGACAGTCTATGGCTACACCTTC.

This chain links TRBV6-6 with TRBJ2-7; D is unclear. The CDR3 has 15 residues. Trimming removed 0 bases at V and 4 bases at J, with 13 bases between. The germline V gene has CDR1 MNHNY and CDR2 SVGAGI (reference sequence). The DNA of the CDR3 is TGTGCCAGCAGTTACTCGATCGTCAGTAGGTACGAGCAGTACTTC. Translation: CASSYSIVSRYEQYF.

The chain combines TRBV5-4 with TRBJ1-5; D perhaps matches TRBD1 (6 bases). Germline V gene data show CDR1 as SGHNT and CDR2 as YYREEE (reference sequence). The CDR3 runs 13 residues. Trimming shortened V by 3 bases and J by 3 bases, and 7 bases separated the two germline ends. The CDR3 spells CASSWDTNQPQHF. The DNA for the CDR3 is TGTGCCAGCAGCTGGGACACCAATCAGCCCCAGCATTTT.

This chain links TRBV6-5 with TRBJ1-4; 7 bases map to TRBD1. This CDR3 has 14 residues. The junction had 3 bases not matched to a gene; V was cut back by 4 bases and J by 4 bases. CDR1 and CDR2 from the germline V gene are MNHEY and SVGAGI. In DNA, the CDR3 is TGTGCCAGCAGTTCGGGACAGTTTAATGAAAAACTGTTTTTT. This translates into CASSSGQFNEKLFF.

V and J are TRBV6-5 and TRBJ2-1, with D hard to call. CDR1 is MNHEY, CDR2 SVGAGI, per germline. This CDR3 region has 13 residues. Deletions cut 7 bases from V and 4 bases from J, with 11 bases between. CDR3 sequence (DNA): TGTGCCAGCACCCCGACTCCGTACAATGAGCAGTTCTTC. Translating it yields CASTPTPYNEQFF.

The chain carries TRBV19 and TRBJ1-2, with TRBD1 matching 9 bases. V was pared by 10 bases and J by 4 bases, with 10 bases of the junction left unmatched. Germline CDR1 and CDR2: LNHDA and SQIVND (reference sequence). The CDR3 has 14 amino acids. In DNA, the CDR3 is TGTGCCACTGGAACAGGGGGCGGGGGCTATGGCTACACCTTC. Amino acids: CATGTGGGGYGYTF.

The chain joins TRBV28 to TRBJ2-2; D unclear. Germline CDR1 reads MDHEN; CDR2 reads SYDVKM. This CDR3 has 15 amino acids. V dropped 3 bases and J dropped 5 bases, with 13 bases sitting between them. The CDR3, as DNA: TGTGCCAGCAGTTTTTTCCTCAGAGGAACCGGGGAGCTGTTTTTT. Protein: CASSFFLRGTGELFF.

Details on this clone: Different DNA sequences within this sample yield the same CDR3. V usage is TRBV5-4 and J usage is TRBJ1-1; D unclear. This CDR3 is built from 13 residues. CDR1 SGHNT and CDR2 YYREEE come from the germline V gene (reference sequence). Trimming pared 0 bases from V and 1 base from J, leaving 4 bases between. The CDR3 protein is CASSLGPNTEAFF. CDR3 in DNA: TGTGCCAGCAGCTTGGGGCCGAACACTGAAGCTTTCTTT.

This chain connects TRBV21-1 to TRBJ2-5; TRBD2 is taken as the D call from the table, unchecked against the DNA. TRBV21-1 constitutes a pseudogene. This CDR3 has 14 amino acids. This chain's CDR3 is CANLRAGGCETQYF. The CDR3 DNA reads as TGTGCCAACCTACGTGCGGGGGGTTGCGAGACCCAGTACTTC.

This chain joins TRBV4-1 and TRBJ2-7, with TRBD1 matching 8 bases. Germline V CDR1 and CDR2: MGHRA, YSYEKL. CDR3 length equals 19 residues. Trimming cost V 1 base and J 7 bases; bases outside gene matches: 21. CDR3 DNA: TGCGCCAGCAGCCAAGTGACGGCCAACTTCGGACAGGGTACGCGGGAGCAGTACTTC. Translating gives CASSQVTANFGQGTREQYF.

This CDR3 reads CASSRLRDRLADTQYF. In nucleotides, the CDR3 is TGTGCCAGCAGTAGACTCCGGGACAGGTTGGCAGATACGCAGTATTTT. This rearrangement joins TRBV27 to TRBJ2-3, with 8 bases fitting TRBD1. V was pared by 5 bases and J by 4 bases, with 11 bases of the junction left unmatched. In germline, CDR1 is MNHEY, CDR2 SMNVEV (reference sequence). The CDR3 runs to 16 residues.

The chain combines TRBV5-1 with TRBJ2-3; the match to TRBD2 covers 8 bases. Losses at the gene ends were 7 bases for V and 4 bases for J; bases not matched to a gene: 8. This CDR3 is built from 14 residues. CDR1 is SGHRS and CDR2 is YFSETQ in the germline V gene. The CDR3 loop is CASCLGGEADTQYF. CDR3 DNA: TGCGCCAGCTGTCTCGGGGGGGAGGCAGATACGCAGTATTTT.

The gene calls are TRBV14 and TRBJ1-6; TRBD1 might be the D (5 bases). Germline V gene sequence: CDR1 SGHDN, CDR2 FVKESK. V lost 4 bases to trimming and J lost 11 bases, with 9 bases between them. CDR3 length equals 12 residues. For the CDR3, the DNA is TGTGCCAGCAGCCGGGGCAGTACACCCCTCCACTTT. This gives the protein CASSRGSTPLHF.

The chain recombines TRBV4-1 with TRBJ1-2; TRBD1 matches 7 bases. The CDR3 loop spans 13 amino acids. V dropped 4 bases and J dropped 7; count of bases not matched to a gene: 6. The germline V gene encodes CDR1 MGHRA and CDR2 YSYEKL. The CDR3 region is CASSRGTVFGYTF. CDR3 bases: TGCGCCAGCAGCCGGGGGACAGTGTTTGGCTACACCTTC.